This is a list of T cell receptor beta chains from one sample in a study of blood T cell repertoires in COVID-19. Clones were sequenced by immunoSEQ multiplex PCR, and TCRdb holds only the in-frame ones, with some missing. There are under 250,000 clones in the sample; about 80% occur only once, and about 1.8% lies in the top ten. The sample comprised PBMCs or T cells enriched from blood (not recorded which). The receptor set was obtained from a man aged 60 to 69 who had recovered from COVID-19. The CDR3 runs from the conserved cysteine through the conserved F or W. The D gene is left open where the match is weak. For some rows the clone size is stated as once, few or many, or as a class when expanded; others skip it.

TGTGCCAGCACTAGCACCCCCCAAATTGCGCAGTATTTT CASTSTPQIAQYF TRBJ2-3 once TRBV2 -
TGTGCCAGCAGCCGGGGACAGGGAGAAGATGGCTACACCTTC CASSRGQGEDGYTF TRBJ1-2 - TRBV5-4 TRBD1
TGTGCCGGAACAGTGGGCCCCGGGACCCAGTACTTC CAGTVGPGTQYF TRBJ2-5 - TRBV7-9 -
TGTGCCAGCACCGGGGGTACCAATTCACCCCTCCACTTT CASTGGTNSPLHF TRBJ1-6 - TRBV25-1 -
TGTGCCAGCAGCTTGATCTCGAGAACTAATGAAAAACTGTTTTTT CASSLISRTNEKLFF TRBJ1-4 - TRBV5-6 -
TGCGCCAGCAGCTTGCGGCTAGACACAGATACGCAGTATTTT CASSLRLDTDTQYF TRBJ2-3 - TRBV5-1 -
TGTGCCAGCAGCAATGAGGAGGGGGCGAGCAATCAGCCCCAGCATTTT CASSNEEGASNQPQHF TRBJ1-5 once TRBV21-1 -
TGTGCCAGCCAAGAAAACGGGTCGGGGGGCTACACCTTC CASQENGSGGYTF TRBJ1-2 - TRBV27 -
TGTGCCAGCAGCTTGGCCCACACAGATACGCAGTATTTT CASSLAHTDTQYF TRBJ2-3 - TRBV7-3 -
TGTGCCAGCAGCTACGGCGGGAATGAAAAACTGTTTTTT CASSYGGNEKLFF TRBJ1-4 - TRBV5-6 -
TGTGCCAGCAGTGAAGTTTCCGGGGGTAGGTCCTACGAGCAGTACTTC CASSEVSGGRSYEQYF TRBJ2-7 - TRBV25-1 -
TGCGCCAGCAGCTGGAGGGCAGCGGTTGAGCAGTTCTTC CASSWRAAVEQFF TRBJ2-1 - TRBV5-1 -
TGTGCCAGCAGCCCGATTGGACAGGGTGGGACTGAAGCTTTCTTT CASSPIGQGGTEAFF TRBJ1-1 few TRBV11-2 TRBD1
TGTGCCATCAGTGAGCAGCGCGGGGGAAACACCATATATTTT CAISEQRGGNTIYF TRBJ1-3 - TRBV10-3 -
TGCGCCAGCCACCCAGGGACAGGGGATCACGAGCAGTACTTC CASHPGTGDHEQYF TRBJ2-7 - TRBV4-1 TRBD1
TGTGCCACCAGTGGGACAGAGCATAACTATGGCTACACCTTC CATSGTEHNYGYTF TRBJ1-2 few TRBV24-1 -
TGTGCCAGTAGTATAGGGACTAGGGAGACAGCATTTAACTACGAGCAGTACTTC CASSIGTRETAFNYEQYF TRBJ2-7 - TRBV19 TRBD2
TGTGCCAGCTCACCTCTAGCGGGGGGGCAGCAAGAGACCCAGTACTTC CASSPLAGGQQETQYF TRBJ2-5 few TRBV18 TRBD2
TGTGCCAGCAGTTGGCAGGGATACGGGGAGCTGTTTTTT CASSWQGYGELFF TRBJ2-2 - TRBV6-2/TRBV6-3 -
TGTGCCAGCAGCCCTCCGGACAGGGAAACCTACGAGCAGTACTTC CASSPPDRETYEQYF TRBJ2-7 - TRBV5-4 TRBD1
TGTGCCAGCAGCTTGGGGACACCTGGGGCCAACGTCCTGACTTTC CASSLGTPGANVLTF TRBJ2-6 - TRBV5-8 -
TGTGCCAGCAGCCCCCGACAAGGTCACAACAATGAGCAGTTCTTC CASSPRQGHNNEQFF TRBJ2-1 - TRBV6-5 -
TGTGCCAGCAGCCAAGATACGAGGGCGGGATATTCACCCCTCCACTTT CASSQDTRAGYSPLHF TRBJ1-6 - TRBV3-1/TRBV3-2 -
TGCGCCAGCAGCCAAGATCAGGTGCGGGGGAACTACAATGAGCAGTTCTTC CASSQDQVRGNYNEQFF TRBJ2-1 - TRBV4-3 TRBD2
TGTGCCAGTCAAGGAGGAGCGTGGACAGGATCTAACTATGGCTACACCTTC CASQGGAWTGSNYGYTF TRBJ1-2 - TRBV19 TRBD1
TGTGCCAGCAGCCCCATGGCGGTGAACTATGGCTACACCTTC CASSPMAVNYGYTF TRBJ1-2 - TRBV11-2 -
TGTGCCAGCAGCGTAAGACCTGGACAGACTAACTATGGCTACACCTTC CASSVRPGQTNYGYTF TRBJ1-2 few TRBV4-2 -
TGTGCCAGCAGCCAATGGGAGGTCACCTCAGGCTATGGCTACACCTTC CASSQWEVTSGYGYTF TRBJ1-2 few TRBV3-1/TRBV3-2 -
TGTGCCAGCAGCTTAGCGGAGGGGCCCTACTCTGGAAACACCATATATTTT CASSLAEGPYSGNTIYF TRBJ1-3 - TRBV7-8 -
TGTGCCAGCAGCAGACAGGGAGGACGCGGCTACACCTTC CASSRQGGRGYTF TRBJ1-2 - TRBV5-6 TRBD1
TGTGCCAGCAGCCGCGACAGACCGAACACCGGGGAGCTGTTTTTT CASSRDRPNTGELFF TRBJ2-2 - TRBV6-5 -
TGTGCCTGGAAACCCGGGACAACCGTCTACAATGAGCAGTTCTTC CAWKPGTTVYNEQFF TRBJ2-1 - TRBV30 -
TGCAGCGTTGAAGATCGGCACGGGAACACAGATACGCAGTATTTT CSVEDRHGNTDTQYF TRBJ2-3 - TRBV29-1 -
TGTGCCAGCAGCTTGGGACAGGGAGACATTCAGTACTTC CASSLGQGDIQYF TRBJ2-4 - TRBV11-3 TRBD1
TGTGCCAGCAGTGAAAGGGGCACGACCTACGAGCAGTACTTC CASSERGTTYEQYF TRBJ2-7 - TRBV6-1 -
TGTGCCAGCAGCCCAGCCCGGGGGAGGTATGGCTACACCTTC CASSPARGRYGYTF TRBJ1-2 - TRBV11-2 -
TGTGCCAGCAGCCAAGATGCCGGGGGGGCATTTGGGGGCAAAAACATTCAGTACTTC CASSQDAGGAFGGKNIQYF TRBJ2-4 - TRBV3-1/TRBV3-2 TRBD2
TGCGCCAGCAGCGGAAGGACAGACTACTCTGGGGCCAACGTCCTGACTTTC CASSGRTDYSGANVLTF TRBJ2-6 - TRBV5-1 -
TGCGCCAGCAGCGGTAGACAGGGCTCGGACACTGAAGCTTTCTTT CASSGRQGSDTEAFF TRBJ1-1 - TRBV5-1 TRBD1
TGTGCCAGCTCCTCTCGGGTATATGGCTACACCTTC CASSSRVYGYTF TRBJ1-2 - TRBV11-2 -
TGTGCCAGCTCATCCAGGGTGGTAAGCACAGATACGCAGTATTTT CASSSRVVSTDTQYF TRBJ2-3 - TRBV18 -
TGTGCCAGCAGCTTATTGTCAGGGGTCGGCACTGAAGCTTTCTTT CASSLLSGVGTEAFF TRBJ1-1 once TRBV7-2 -
TGCGCCAGCAGCCAGGGACAGGGGCATCAGCCCCAGCATTTT CASSQGQGHQPQHF TRBJ1-5 - TRBV4-1 TRBD1
TGCGCCAGCAGCTTGGTGGGCAGGGGCCACGAGCAGTACTTC CASSLVGRGHEQYF TRBJ2-7 - TRBV5-1 -
TGTGCCTCTCGGGATGCCGGGATCCACGAGCAGTACTTC CASRDAGIHEQYF TRBJ2-7 - TRBV6-5 -
TGTGCCAGCACCAGGATCGCGAACACCGGGGAGCTGTTTTTT CASTRIANTGELFF TRBJ2-2 - TRBV7-6 -
TGTGCTAGTGGTTTGAACAGGAACACTGAAGCTTTCTTT CASGLNRNTEAFF TRBJ1-1 few TRBV12-5 -
TGTGCCAGTAGTATGGAGTTAAGGGACAGGGGGCTGGGGAATCAGCCCCAGCATTTT CASSMELRDRGLGNQPQHF TRBJ1-5 - TRBV19 TRBD1